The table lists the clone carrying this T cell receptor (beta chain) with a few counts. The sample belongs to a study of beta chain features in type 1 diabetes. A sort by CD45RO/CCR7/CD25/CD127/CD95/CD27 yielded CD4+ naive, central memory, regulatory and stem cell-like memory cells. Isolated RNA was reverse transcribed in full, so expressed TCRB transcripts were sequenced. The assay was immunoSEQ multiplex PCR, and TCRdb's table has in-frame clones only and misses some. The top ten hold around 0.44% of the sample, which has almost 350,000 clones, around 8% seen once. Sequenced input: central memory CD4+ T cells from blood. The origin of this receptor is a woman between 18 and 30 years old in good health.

The CDR3 loop reads CASSSSSYVFWEQYF. CDR3 nucleotide sequence: TGTGCCAGCAGCTCAAGCTCCTATGTGTTCTGGGAGCAGTACTTC. The V and J genes are TRBV7-2 and TRBJ2-7; no reliable D call. The CDR3 spans 15 residues. CDR1 is SGHTA, CDR2 FQGNSA, per germline. V lost 4 bases to trimming and J lost 7 bases, with 20 bases between them.